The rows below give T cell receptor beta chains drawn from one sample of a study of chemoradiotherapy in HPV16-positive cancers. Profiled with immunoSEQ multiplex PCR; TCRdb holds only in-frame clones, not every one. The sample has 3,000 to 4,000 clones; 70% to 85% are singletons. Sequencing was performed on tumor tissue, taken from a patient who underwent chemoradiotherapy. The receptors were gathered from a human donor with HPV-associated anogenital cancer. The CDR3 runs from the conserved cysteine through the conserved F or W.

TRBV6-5 CASSRSSRRDQAQHF
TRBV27 CASSLWSGALNYGYTF
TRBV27 CASSLSSGRVNEQFF
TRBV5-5 CASSTGLAGGFYNEQFF
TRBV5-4 CASSLSLGKDTEAFF
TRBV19 CASSILGSSSTDTQYF
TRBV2 CASSPGSTKSNYGYTF
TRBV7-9 CASSQGGGTEAFF
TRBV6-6 CASSYSRAGYSYEQYF
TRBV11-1 CASSSGPINSYEQYF
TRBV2 CASKVGETQYF
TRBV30 CAWSGTGGRVDTQYF
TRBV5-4 CASSLGGSQPQETQYF
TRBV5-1 CASSFVGISNYGYTF
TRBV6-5 CASRSLTDTEAFF
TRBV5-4 CASSLGDLTYEQYF
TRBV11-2 CASSLQGAYEQYF
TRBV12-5 CASGLVGQGGNIQYF
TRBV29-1 CSVERGVFDNEQFF
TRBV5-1 CASSLMGFGYGYTF
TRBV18 CASSPYSGANVLTF
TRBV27 CASSSRTGSGANVLTF
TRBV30 CAWSNGGYGYTF
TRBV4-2 CASSQDSGAGTYEQYF
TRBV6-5 CASSRARQNTEAFF
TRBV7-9 CASSLGTGPYNEQFF
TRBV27 CASSSLVGQTNYGYTF
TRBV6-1 CASSRDRVNSPLHF
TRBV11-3 CASSLIRVPSTDTQYF
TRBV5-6 CASSRDRESYEQYF
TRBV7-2 CASSLGTSLGQFF
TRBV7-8 CASRPSTDSYEQYF
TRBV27 CATGLPYEQYF
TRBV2 CASRSGLAGVQETQYF
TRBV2 CASEEEGGYTEAFF
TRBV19 CASRRTGVGNTEAFF
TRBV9 CASSVAPGIDEKLFF
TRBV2 CASSADSLLAKNIQYF
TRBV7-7 CASSRDRDYEQYF
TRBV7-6 CASSPTIPSGGALNEQFF
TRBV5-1 CASTQGQGQETQYF
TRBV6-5 CASSGRRSDTQYF